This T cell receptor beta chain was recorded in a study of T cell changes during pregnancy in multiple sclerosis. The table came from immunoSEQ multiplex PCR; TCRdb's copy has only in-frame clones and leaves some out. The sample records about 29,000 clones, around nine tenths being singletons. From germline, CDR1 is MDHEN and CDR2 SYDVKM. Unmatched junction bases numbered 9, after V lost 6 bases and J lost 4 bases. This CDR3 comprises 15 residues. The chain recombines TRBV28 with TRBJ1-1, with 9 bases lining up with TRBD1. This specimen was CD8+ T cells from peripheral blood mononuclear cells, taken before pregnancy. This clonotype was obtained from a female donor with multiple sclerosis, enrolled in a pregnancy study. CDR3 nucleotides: TGTGCCAGCAGCCCGACCGGGACAGGGATCACTGAAGCTTTCTTT. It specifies CASSPTGTGITEAFF. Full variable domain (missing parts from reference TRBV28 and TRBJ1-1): DVKVTQSSRYLVKRTGEKVFLECVQDMDHENMFWYRQDPGLGLRLIYFSYDVKMKEKGDIPEGYSVSREKKERFSLILESASTNQTSMYLCASSPTGTGITEAFFGQGTRLTVV.